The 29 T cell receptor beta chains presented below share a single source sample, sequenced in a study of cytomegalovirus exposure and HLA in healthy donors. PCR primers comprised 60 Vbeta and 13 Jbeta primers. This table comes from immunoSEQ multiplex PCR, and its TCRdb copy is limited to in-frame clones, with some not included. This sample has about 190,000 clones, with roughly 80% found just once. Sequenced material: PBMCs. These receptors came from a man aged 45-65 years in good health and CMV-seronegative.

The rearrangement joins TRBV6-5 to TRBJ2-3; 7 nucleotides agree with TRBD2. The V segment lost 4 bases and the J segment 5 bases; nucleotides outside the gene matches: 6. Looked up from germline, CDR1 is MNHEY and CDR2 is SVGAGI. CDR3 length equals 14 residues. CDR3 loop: CASSSGLGGDTQYF. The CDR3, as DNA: TGTGCCAGCAGTTCCGGACTAGGTGGAGATACGCAGTATTTT.

The DNA for the CDR3 is TGTGCCAGCAGCTTAGGTCAGGTCCGCTCTGGAAACACCATATATTTT. This codes for CASSLGQVRSGNTIYF. The rearrangement links TRBV7-2 to TRBJ1-3; D unclear. V was clipped by 1 base and J by 0 bases, with 10 bases between them. The CDR3 sequence is 16 residues long. Germline CDR1 is SGHTA and CDR2 is FQGNSA. The full variable domain, its missing parts supplied by reference TRBV7-2 and TRBJ1-3, is GAGVSQSPSNKVTEKGKDVELRCDPISGHTALYWYRQSLGQGLEFLIYFQGNSAPDKSGLPSDRFSAERTGGSVSTLTIQRTQQEDSAVYLCASSLGQVRSGNTIYFGEGSWLTVV.

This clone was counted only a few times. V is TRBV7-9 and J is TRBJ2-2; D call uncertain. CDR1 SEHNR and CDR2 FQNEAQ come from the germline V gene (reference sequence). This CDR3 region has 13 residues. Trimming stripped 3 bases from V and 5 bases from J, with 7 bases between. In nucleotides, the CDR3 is TGTGCCAGCAGCTTTGCGATGACCGGGGAGCTGTTTTTT. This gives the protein CASSFAMTGELFF. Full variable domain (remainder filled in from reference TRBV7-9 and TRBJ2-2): DTGVSQNPRHKITKRGQNVTFRCDPISEHNRLYWYRQTLGQGPEFLTYFQNEAQLEKSRLLSDRFSAERPKGSFSTLEIQRTEQGDSAMYLCASSFAMTGELFFGEGSRLTVL.

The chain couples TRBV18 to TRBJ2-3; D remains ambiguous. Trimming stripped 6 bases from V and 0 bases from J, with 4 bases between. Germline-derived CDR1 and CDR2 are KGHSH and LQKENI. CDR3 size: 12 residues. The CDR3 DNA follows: TGTGCCAGCTCCGAGAGCACAGATACGCAGTATTTT. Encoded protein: CASSESTDTQYF.

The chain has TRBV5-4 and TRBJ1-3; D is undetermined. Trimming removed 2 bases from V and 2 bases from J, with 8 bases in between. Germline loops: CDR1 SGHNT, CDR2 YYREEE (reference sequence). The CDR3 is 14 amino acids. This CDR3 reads CASSFPGAGNTIYF. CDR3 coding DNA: TGTGCCAGCAGCTTCCCCGGAGCTGGAAACACCATATATTTT.

CDR3 in DNA: TGCGCCAGCACGCTAGGGAGGGGGGACGGTGAAGCTTTCTTT. Translated: CASTLGRGDGEAFF. The chain combines TRBV5-1 with TRBJ1-1; TRBD1 is a possible D gene (6 bases). This CDR3 region has 14 residues. V was shortened by 6 bases and J by 7 bases, with 19 bases between the two germline ends. CDR1 and CDR2 from the germline V gene are SGHRS and YFSETQ.

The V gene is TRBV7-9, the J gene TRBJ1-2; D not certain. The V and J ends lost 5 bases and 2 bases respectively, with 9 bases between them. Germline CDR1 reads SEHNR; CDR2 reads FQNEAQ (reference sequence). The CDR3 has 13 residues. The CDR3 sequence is CASSPTENYGYTF. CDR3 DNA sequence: TGTGCCAGCAGCCCCACTGAGAACTATGGCTACACCTTC.

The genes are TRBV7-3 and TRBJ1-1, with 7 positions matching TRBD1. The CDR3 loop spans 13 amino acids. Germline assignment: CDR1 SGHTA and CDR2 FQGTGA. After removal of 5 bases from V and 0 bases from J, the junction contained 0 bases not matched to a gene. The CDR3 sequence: CASSTGVNTEAFF. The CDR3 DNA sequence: TGTGCCAGCAGCACAGGGGTGAACACTGAAGCTTTCTTT.

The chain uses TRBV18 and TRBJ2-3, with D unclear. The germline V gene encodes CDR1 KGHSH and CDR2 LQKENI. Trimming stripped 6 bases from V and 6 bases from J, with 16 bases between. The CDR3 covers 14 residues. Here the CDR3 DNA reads TGTGCCAGCTCTATTCCCCCTCAGTTGGATACGCAGTATTTT. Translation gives CASSIPPQLDTQYF.

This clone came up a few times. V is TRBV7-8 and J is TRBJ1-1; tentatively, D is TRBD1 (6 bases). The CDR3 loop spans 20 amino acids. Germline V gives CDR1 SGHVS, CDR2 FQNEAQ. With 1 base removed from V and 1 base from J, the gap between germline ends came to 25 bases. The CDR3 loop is CASSLGGGGRRGWGNTEAFF. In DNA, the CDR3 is TGTGCCAGCAGCTTAGGGGGCGGGGGGCGGAGGGGATGGGGGAACACTGAAGCTTTCTTT.

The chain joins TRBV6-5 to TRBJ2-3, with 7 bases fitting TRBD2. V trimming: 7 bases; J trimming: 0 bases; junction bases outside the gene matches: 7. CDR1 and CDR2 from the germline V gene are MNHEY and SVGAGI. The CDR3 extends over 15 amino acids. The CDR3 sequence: CASTSAGRSTDTQYF. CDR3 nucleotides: TGTGCCAGCACCTCAGCGGGGAGAAGCACAGATACGCAGTATTTT.

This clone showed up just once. CDR3 nucleotide sequence: TGTGCCAGCAGCTTAGAGACGTGGGGCAGGGCCCCAGATGAAGCTTTCTTT. It codes for CASSLETWGRAPDEAFF. The chain combines TRBV7-2 with TRBJ1-1; D is perhaps TRBD1 (5 bases). Germline CDR1 and CDR2: SGHTA and FQGNSA. V lost 1 base, J lost 7 bases, and 22 bases lay in between. This CDR3 is 17 amino acids long.

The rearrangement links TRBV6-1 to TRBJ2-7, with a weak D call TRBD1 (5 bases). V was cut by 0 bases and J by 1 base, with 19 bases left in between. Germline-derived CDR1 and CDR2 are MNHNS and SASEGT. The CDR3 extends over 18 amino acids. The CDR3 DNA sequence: TGTGCCAGCAGTGAAGCCCCCGGTGGGGCCGGGTGGTCCTACGAGCAGTACTTC. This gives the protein CASSEAPGGAGWSYEQYF.

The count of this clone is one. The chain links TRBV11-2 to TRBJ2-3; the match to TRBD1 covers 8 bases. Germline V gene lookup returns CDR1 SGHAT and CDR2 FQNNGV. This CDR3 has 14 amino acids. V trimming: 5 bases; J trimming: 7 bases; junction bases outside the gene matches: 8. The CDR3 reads CASSRWDRTNTQYF. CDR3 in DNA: TGTGCCAGCAGCCGCTGGGACAGGACCAATACGCAGTATTTT.

CDR3 amino acids: CASKSEGTYNEQFF. The CDR3 nucleotides are TGTGCCAGTAAATCGGAGGGGACCTACAATGAGCAGTTCTTC. The chain combines TRBV19 with TRBJ2-1; D possibly corresponds to TRBD2 (6 bases). Germline V lookup: CDR1 LNHDA, CDR2 SQIVND (reference sequence). V was pared by 7 bases and J by 2 bases, with 12 bases between. There are 14 residues in the CDR3.

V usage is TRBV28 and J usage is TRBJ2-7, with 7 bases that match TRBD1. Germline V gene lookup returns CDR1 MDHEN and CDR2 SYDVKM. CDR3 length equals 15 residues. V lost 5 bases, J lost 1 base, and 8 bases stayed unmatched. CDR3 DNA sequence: TGTGCCAGCAGTGCGCCGGGACAGCAATCCTACGAGCAGTACTTC. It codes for CASSAPGQQSYEQYF.

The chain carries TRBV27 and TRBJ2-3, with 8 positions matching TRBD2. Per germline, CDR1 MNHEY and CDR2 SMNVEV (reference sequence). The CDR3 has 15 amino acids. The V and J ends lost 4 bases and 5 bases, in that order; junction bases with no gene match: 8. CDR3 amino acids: CASSSPGGGLDTQYF. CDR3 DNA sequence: TGTGCCAGCAGTTCACCGGGGGGGGGCTTAGATACGCAGTATTTT.

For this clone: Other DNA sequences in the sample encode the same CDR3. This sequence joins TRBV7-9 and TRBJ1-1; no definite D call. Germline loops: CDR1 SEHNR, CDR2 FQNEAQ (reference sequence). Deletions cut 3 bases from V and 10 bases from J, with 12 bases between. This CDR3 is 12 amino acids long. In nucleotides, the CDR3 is TGTGCCAGCAGCTTGGGTTTGGGAGGAGCTTTCTTT. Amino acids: CASSLGLGGAFF.

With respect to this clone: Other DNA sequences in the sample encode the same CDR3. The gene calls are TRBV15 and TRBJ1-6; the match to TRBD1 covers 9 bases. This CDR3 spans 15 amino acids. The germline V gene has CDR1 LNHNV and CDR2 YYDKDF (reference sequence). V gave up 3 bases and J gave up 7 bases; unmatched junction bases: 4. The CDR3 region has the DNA TGTGCCACCAGCAGGACCGGGACAGGGAATTCACCCCTCCACTTT. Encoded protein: CATSRTGTGNSPLHF.

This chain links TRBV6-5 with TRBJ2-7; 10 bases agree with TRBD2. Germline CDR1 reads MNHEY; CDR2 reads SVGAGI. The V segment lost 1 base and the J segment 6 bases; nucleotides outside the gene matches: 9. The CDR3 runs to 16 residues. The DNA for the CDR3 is TGTGCCAGCAGTTACTACGTAGCGGGGGGTGGTAGCGAGCAGTACTTC. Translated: CASSYYVAGGGSEQYF.

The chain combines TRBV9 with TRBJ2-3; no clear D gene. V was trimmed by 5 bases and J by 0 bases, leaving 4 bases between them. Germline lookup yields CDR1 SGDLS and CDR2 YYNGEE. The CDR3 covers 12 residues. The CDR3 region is CASSPSTDTQYF. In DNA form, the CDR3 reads TGTGCCAGCAGTCCTAGCACAGATACGCAGTATTTT.

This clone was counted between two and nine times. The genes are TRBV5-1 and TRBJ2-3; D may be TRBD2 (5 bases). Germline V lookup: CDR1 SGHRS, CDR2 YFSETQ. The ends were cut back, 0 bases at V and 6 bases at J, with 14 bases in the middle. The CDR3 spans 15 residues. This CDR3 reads CASSLVSGLEDTQYF. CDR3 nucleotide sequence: TGCGCCAGCAGCTTGGTTTCGGGATTAGAGGATACGCAGTATTTT.

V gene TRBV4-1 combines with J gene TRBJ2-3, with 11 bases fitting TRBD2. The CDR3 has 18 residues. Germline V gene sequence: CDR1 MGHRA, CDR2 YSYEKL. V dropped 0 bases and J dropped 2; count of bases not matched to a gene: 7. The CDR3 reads CASSQDLGTSGHTDTQYF. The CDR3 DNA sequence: TGCGCCAGCAGCCAAGATTTAGGGACTAGCGGCCACACAGATACGCAGTATTTT.

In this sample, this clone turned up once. The CDR3 bases are TGTGCCAGCAGCTTGCCCGGGGGGGCGGATACGCAGTATTTT. Its protein is CASSLPGGADTQYF. This sequence joins TRBV5-4 and TRBJ2-3; 8 bases map to TRBD2. Germline V gene lookup returns CDR1 SGHNT and CDR2 YYREEE (reference sequence). Trimming at V came to 1 base and at J to 6 bases, leaving 4 bases not matched to a gene. The length of the CDR3 is 14 residues.

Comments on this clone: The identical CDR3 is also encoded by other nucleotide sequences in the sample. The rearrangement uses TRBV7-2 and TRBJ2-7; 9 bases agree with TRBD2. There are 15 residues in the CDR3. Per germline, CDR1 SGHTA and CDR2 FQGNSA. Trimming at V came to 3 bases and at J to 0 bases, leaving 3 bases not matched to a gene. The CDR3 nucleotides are TGTGCCAGCAGCTTGGCTAGCGGGGTCTCCTACGAGCAGTACTTC. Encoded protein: CASSLASGVSYEQYF.

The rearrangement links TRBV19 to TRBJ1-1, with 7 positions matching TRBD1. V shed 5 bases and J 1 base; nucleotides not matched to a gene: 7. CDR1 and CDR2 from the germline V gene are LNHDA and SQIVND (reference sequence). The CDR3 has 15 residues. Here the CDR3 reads CASSPMTGKNTEAFF. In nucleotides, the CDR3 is TGTGCCAGTAGTCCGATGACAGGGAAGAACACTGAAGCTTTCTTT. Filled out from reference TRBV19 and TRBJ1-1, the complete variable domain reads DGGITQSPKYLFRKEGQNVTLSCEQNLNHDAMYWYRQDPGQGLRLIYYSQIVNDFQKGDIAEGYSVSREKKESFPLTVTSAQKNPTAFYLCASSPMTGKNTEAFFGQGTRLTVV.

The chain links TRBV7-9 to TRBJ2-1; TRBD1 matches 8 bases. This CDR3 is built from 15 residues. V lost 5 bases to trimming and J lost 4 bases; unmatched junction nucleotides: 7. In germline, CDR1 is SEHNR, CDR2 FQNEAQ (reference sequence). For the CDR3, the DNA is TGTGCCAGCAGCCCGACAGGGGCGAGTTACAATGAGCAGTTCTTC. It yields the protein CASSPTGASYNEQFF.

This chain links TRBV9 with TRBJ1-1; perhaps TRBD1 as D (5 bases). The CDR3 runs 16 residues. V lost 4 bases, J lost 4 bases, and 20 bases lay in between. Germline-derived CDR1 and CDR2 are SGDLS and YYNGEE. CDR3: CASSTHPKRGCTEAFF. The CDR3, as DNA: TGTGCCAGCAGCACACATCCTAAACGGGGGTGCACTGAAGCTTTCTTT.

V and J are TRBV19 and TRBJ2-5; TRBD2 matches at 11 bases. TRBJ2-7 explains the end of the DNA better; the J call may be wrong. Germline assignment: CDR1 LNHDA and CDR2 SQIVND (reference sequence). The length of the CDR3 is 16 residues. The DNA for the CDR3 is TGTGCCAGTAGTGACCTTAGCGGGGGGGCCTTTGACGAGCAGTACTTC. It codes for CASSDLSGGAFDEQYF.